The rows below give T cell receptor beta chains drawn from one sample of a study of CD8 T cells in Susac syndrome. One entry per CDR3 protein results from TCRdb running MiXCR on the immunoSEQ multiplex PCR reads. The sample includes approximately 190,000 distinct CDR3 sequences, roughly 96% of them seen just once. The sequencing input was CD4+ T cells from PBMCs. The receptors were gathered from a human donor with multiple sclerosis. Both conserved end residues are part of each CDR3. D genes are given only for firm matches. Not every row has a clone size; where given, it reads once, few, many or a size class.

clone_size: -; d_call: -; v_call: TRBV30; j_call: TRBJ1-1; cdr3_nt: TGTGCCCGCCGGGAGAACACTGAAGCTTTCTTT; cdr3_aa: CARRENTEAFF
clone_size: -; d_call: TRBD1; v_call: TRBV30; j_call: TRBJ2-3; cdr3_nt: TGTGCCCGCTCAGGGGGACATAAGTGGGTGCAGTATTTT; cdr3_aa: CARSGGHKWVQYF
clone_size: -; d_call: -; v_call: TRBV20-1; j_call: TRBJ2-7; cdr3_nt: TGCAGTGCTAGCCGCGACCCCAGCTACGAGCAGTACTTC; cdr3_aa: CSASRDPSYEQYF
clone_size: -; d_call: TRBD2; v_call: TRBV28; j_call: TRBJ2-4; cdr3_nt: TGTGCCACGATAGCGGGATCAATGGACATTCAGTACTTC; cdr3_aa: CATIAGSMDIQYF
clone_size: -; d_call: TRBD2; v_call: TRBV20-1; j_call: TRBJ2-5; cdr3_nt: TGTGCTAGCGGGAGGGAGTTGGGGACCCAGTACTTC; cdr3_aa: CASGRELGTQYF
clone_size: -; d_call: -; v_call: TRBV29-1; j_call: TRBJ1-1; cdr3_nt: TGCAGCACAAAGGAGGACCCCGGGCGCGCTGAAGCTTTCTTT; cdr3_aa: CSTKEDPGRAEAFF
clone_size: -; d_call: TRBD2; v_call: TRBV3-1; j_call: TRBJ2-5; cdr3_nt: TGTGCCAGCAGCCAACCCCGGGGGGTAACTCAAGAGACCCAGTACTTC; cdr3_aa: CASSQPRGVTQETQYF
clone_size: -; d_call: TRBD2; v_call: TRBV27; j_call: TRBJ2-7; cdr3_nt: TGTGCCAGCAGTTCTCTAGCGGGAGGGCGGTACGAGCAGTACTTC; cdr3_aa: CASSSLAGGRYEQYF
clone_size: -; d_call: -; v_call: TRBV6-6; j_call: TRBJ2-3; cdr3_nt: TGTGCCAGCAGGCCCAGACCAGGGGAGTGGACAGATACGCAGTATTTT; cdr3_aa: CASRPRPGEWTDTQYF
clone_size: -; d_call: -; v_call: TRBV19; j_call: TRBJ2-3; cdr3_nt: TGTGCCAGTACTGATACGCAGTATTTT; cdr3_aa: CASTDTQYF
clone_size: -; d_call: -; v_call: TRBV12-3/TRBV12-4; j_call: TRBJ2-3; cdr3_nt: TGTGCCAGCAGTTTTCTAGCAGTTCAGTCCGATACGCAGTATTTT; cdr3_aa: CASSFLAVQSDTQYF
clone_size: -; d_call: TRBD1; v_call: TRBV5-4; j_call: TRBJ2-6; cdr3_nt: TGTGCCAGCAGCTCTACAGGGGAAGGGGCCAACGTCCTGACTTTC; cdr3_aa: CASSSTGEGANVLTF
clone_size: -; d_call: -; v_call: TRBV10-3; j_call: TRBJ1-5; cdr3_nt: TGTGCCATCGGGAGGGAACAGCCCCAGCATTTT; cdr3_aa: CAIGREQPQHF
clone_size: -; d_call: TRBD2; v_call: TRBV3-1; j_call: TRBJ2-5; cdr3_nt: TGTGCCAGCAGCCTTGGACTAGTCCAGGAAGAGACCCAGTACTTC; cdr3_aa: CASSLGLVQEETQYF
clone_size: -; d_call: -; v_call: TRBV27; j_call: TRBJ2-1; cdr3_nt: TGTGCCAGCAGTATACCTCAGGGGTCGCAGTTCTTC; cdr3_aa: CASSIPQGSQFF
clone_size: -; d_call: TRBD1; v_call: TRBV6-5; j_call: TRBJ1-5; cdr3_nt: TGTGCCAGCAGATCAGGGGGCATCAATCAGCCCCAGCATTTT; cdr3_aa: CASRSGGINQPQHF
clone_size: -; d_call: TRBD1; v_call: TRBV29-1; j_call: TRBJ1-1; cdr3_nt: TGCAGCGTCCGACAGGGGGGGAACACTGAAGCTTTCTTT; cdr3_aa: CSVRQGGNTEAFF
clone_size: -; d_call: TRBD1; v_call: TRBV5-1; j_call: TRBJ2-2; cdr3_nt: TGCGCCAGCAGCCCGGGACAGCTCACCGGGGAGCTGTTTTTT; cdr3_aa: CASSPGQLTGELFF
clone_size: once; d_call: -; v_call: TRBV5-1; j_call: TRBJ2-1; cdr3_nt: TGCGCCAGCACTCTAAGTGGGGAGCAGTTCTTC; cdr3_aa: CASTLSGEQFF
clone_size: -; d_call: TRBD2; v_call: TRBV20-1; j_call: TRBJ2-7; cdr3_nt: TGCAGTGCTAGAGACCTTAACGGGAGGGCCTACGAGCAGTACTTC; cdr3_aa: CSARDLNGRAYEQYF
clone_size: -; d_call: -; v_call: TRBV30; j_call: TRBJ2-5; cdr3_nt: TGTGCCTGGAGTACCTGGGGGGGGGCTAGAGAGACCCAGTACTTC; cdr3_aa: CAWSTWGGARETQYF
clone_size: -; d_call: -; v_call: TRBV30; j_call: TRBJ2-1; cdr3_nt: TGTGCCTGGACGAACCAGCGGGGACACTTCAATGAGCAGTTCTTC; cdr3_aa: CAWTNQRGHFNEQFF
clone_size: -; d_call: TRBD1; v_call: TRBV6-5; j_call: TRBJ2-7; cdr3_nt: TGTGCCAGCAGTTACGGGACAGGGGCCTACGAGCAGTACTTC; cdr3_aa: CASSYGTGAYEQYF
clone_size: -; d_call: -; v_call: TRBV7-6; j_call: TRBJ2-3; cdr3_nt: TGTGCCAGCAGCTTATCCAGCTATCGGGCTACGCAGTATTTT; cdr3_aa: CASSLSSYRATQYF
clone_size: -; d_call: -; v_call: TRBV6-6; j_call: TRBJ1-3; cdr3_nt: TGTGCCACCCTATCAGCAAACACCATATATTTT; cdr3_aa: CATLSANTIYF
clone_size: -; d_call: -; v_call: TRBV19; j_call: TRBJ1-2; cdr3_nt: TGTGCCAGTAGTCCCCGACCCTACCCCGGTGAGGGCTACACCTTC; cdr3_aa: CASSPRPYPGEGYTF
clone_size: few; d_call: -; v_call: TRBV11-1; j_call: TRBJ1-1; cdr3_nt: TGTGCCAGCAGCTGGGAGAGGAACACTGAAGCTTTCTTT; cdr3_aa: CASSWERNTEAFF
clone_size: once; d_call: TRBD2; v_call: TRBV3-1; j_call: TRBJ2-1; cdr3_nt: TGTGCCAGCAGCCAAGCGGGAGGCCATAGCGTCAATGAGCAGTTCTTC; cdr3_aa: CASSQAGGHSVNEQFF
clone_size: -; d_call: -; v_call: TRBV7-9; j_call: TRBJ1-2; cdr3_nt: TGTGCCAGCAGCTTGTTTGGCTACACCTTC; cdr3_aa: CASSLFGYTF
clone_size: -; d_call: -; v_call: TRBV2; j_call: TRBJ2-1; cdr3_nt: TGTGCCAGCAGTGAAGACCGGGGGGCCCTCGGCAATGAGCAGTTCTTC; cdr3_aa: CASSEDRGALGNEQFF
clone_size: -; d_call: -; v_call: TRBV20-1; j_call: TRBJ1-1; cdr3_nt: TGCAGTGCTAGAGGGACAGCTTTGCCAGCTTTCTTT; cdr3_aa: CSARGTALPAFF
clone_size: -; d_call: TRBD1; v_call: TRBV24-1; j_call: TRBJ1-4; cdr3_nt: TGTGCCACCAGTGAACGGACAGGGACTGGTGAAAAACTGTTTTTT; cdr3_aa: CATSERTGTGEKLFF
clone_size: -; d_call: TRBD2; v_call: TRBV20-1; j_call: TRBJ2-7; cdr3_nt: TGCAGTGCTAGGTTAGGACTAGCTCTCGAGCAGTACTTC; cdr3_aa: CSARLGLALEQYF
clone_size: once; d_call: -; v_call: TRBV15; j_call: TRBJ2-3; cdr3_nt: TGTGCCACCAAATTCGGGAACACAGATACGCAGTATTTT; cdr3_aa: CATKFGNTDTQYF
clone_size: -; d_call: -; v_call: TRBV20-1; j_call: TRBJ1-2; cdr3_nt: TGCAGTGCTAGAGAAGGGTTTCGTGGCTACACCTTC; cdr3_aa: CSAREGFRGYTF
clone_size: once; d_call: -; v_call: TRBV27; j_call: TRBJ2-7; cdr3_nt: TGTGCCAGCGCTGACAGATTCTCCTACGAGCAGTACTTC; cdr3_aa: CASADRFSYEQYF
clone_size: -; d_call: -; v_call: TRBV7-3; j_call: TRBJ2-3; cdr3_nt: TGTGCCAGCAGCCCTCCCTCAGGGGGGGGGCCGCGTCAGTATTTT; cdr3_aa: CASSPPSGGGPRQYF
clone_size: -; d_call: TRBD1; v_call: TRBV7-9; j_call: TRBJ1-2; cdr3_nt: TGTGCCAGCGGGCGCAGGGGGCGGGACTATGGCTACACCTTC; cdr3_aa: CASGRRGRDYGYTF
clone_size: -; d_call: TRBD1; v_call: TRBV6-6; j_call: TRBJ2-6; cdr3_nt: TGTGCCAGCTCCATTTGGACAGGGAGTGGGGCCAACGTCCTGACTTTC; cdr3_aa: CASSIWTGSGANVLTF
clone_size: -; d_call: TRBD1; v_call: TRBV30; j_call: TRBJ2-1; cdr3_nt: TGTGCCTGGAGTTTGGACAGGGGCAATGAGCAGTTCTTC; cdr3_aa: CAWSLDRGNEQFF
clone_size: -; d_call: -; v_call: TRBV29-1; j_call: TRBJ2-1; cdr3_nt: TGCAGCGTTGACCCCGGGGTTGGGAATTACAATGAGCAGTTCTTC; cdr3_aa: CSVDPGVGNYNEQFF
clone_size: -; d_call: -; v_call: TRBV27; j_call: TRBJ2-7; cdr3_nt: TGTGCCAGCAGTCGTACAGGGCTACCCTACGAGCAGTACTTC; cdr3_aa: CASSRTGLPYEQYF
clone_size: few; d_call: -; v_call: TRBV29-1; j_call: TRBJ2-6; cdr3_nt: TGCAGCGTTGAAACAGGGTTCGGGGCCAACGTCCTGACTTTC; cdr3_aa: CSVETGFGANVLTF
clone_size: once; d_call: -; v_call: TRBV7-8; j_call: TRBJ2-3; cdr3_nt: TGTGCCAGCAGCTTAGGGGACCCGTTTAAGCCAGATACGCAGTATTTT; cdr3_aa: CASSLGDPFKPDTQYF
clone_size: -; d_call: -; v_call: TRBV5-1; j_call: TRBJ2-7; cdr3_nt: TGCGCCAGCAGAAGTCTGCCGGGGATCTACGAGCAGTACTTC; cdr3_aa: CASRSLPGIYEQYF
clone_size: -; d_call: -; v_call: TRBV3-1; j_call: TRBJ2-7; cdr3_nt: TGTGCCAGCAGCCCTCAGAGAGACACACCATACGAGCAGTACTTC; cdr3_aa: CASSPQRDTPYEQYF
clone_size: -; d_call: -; v_call: TRBV20-1; j_call: TRBJ1-1; cdr3_nt: TGCAGTGCTAAGCGAATTCGTCCGAACACTGAAGCTTTCTTT; cdr3_aa: CSAKRIRPNTEAFF
clone_size: -; d_call: -; v_call: TRBV3-1; j_call: TRBJ2-7; cdr3_nt: TGTGCCAGCAGCCGACAAGGGACGGACTCCATCGAGCAGTACTTC; cdr3_aa: CASSRQGTDSIEQYF
clone_size: -; d_call: -; v_call: TRBV27; j_call: TRBJ2-5; cdr3_nt: TGTGCCAGCAGTTCCGTGGGGGCGGGAGAGACCCAGTACTTC; cdr3_aa: CASSSVGAGETQYF
clone_size: -; d_call: TRBD1; v_call: TRBV6-6; j_call: TRBJ2-1; cdr3_nt: TGTGCCAGCAGTCCTCACAGGGGGTCTAATGAGCAGTTCTTC; cdr3_aa: CASSPHRGSNEQFF
clone_size: once; d_call: TRBD2; v_call: TRBV24-1; j_call: TRBJ2-3; cdr3_nt: TGTGCCACCAGTGGACCGGGACTAGCGGGAGCAGATACGCAGTATTTT; cdr3_aa: CATSGPGLAGADTQYF
clone_size: -; d_call: -; v_call: TRBV10-2; j_call: TRBJ1-2; cdr3_nt: TGCGCCAGCAGTGAGGTGGCAGGTCTTATCACCTTC; cdr3_aa: CASSEVAGLITF
clone_size: -; d_call: TRBD1; v_call: TRBV2; j_call: TRBJ1-5; cdr3_nt: TGTGCCAGCAGCTCGGGACAGCCGAATCAGCCCCAGCATTTT; cdr3_aa: CASSSGQPNQPQHF
clone_size: -; d_call: -; v_call: TRBV29-1; j_call: TRBJ1-1; cdr3_nt: TGCAGCGTTGACAGGGCTGAGACTGAAGCTTTCTTT; cdr3_aa: CSVDRAETEAFF
clone_size: -; d_call: -; v_call: TRBV7-2; j_call: TRBJ2-7; cdr3_nt: TGTGCCAGCAGCCTTCAGGGGCCCGCCTACGAGCAGTACTTC; cdr3_aa: CASSLQGPAYEQYF
clone_size: -; d_call: -; v_call: TRBV15; j_call: TRBJ1-1; cdr3_nt: TGTGCCACCAGTTCTCCCTCTAGGCAGCTACAAGCTTTCTTT; cdr3_aa: CATSSPSRQLQAFF
clone_size: -; d_call: TRBD2; v_call: TRBV6-5; j_call: TRBJ2-7; cdr3_nt: TGTGCCAGCAGACCTAGCGGGAGAAGGGAGCAGTACTTC; cdr3_aa: CASRPSGRREQYF
clone_size: -; d_call: -; v_call: TRBV29-1; j_call: TRBJ2-5; cdr3_nt: TGCAGCGTTGTTGGCCAGGGGAAAGAGACCCAGTACTTC; cdr3_aa: CSVVGQGKETQYF
clone_size: -; d_call: -; v_call: TRBV24-1; j_call: TRBJ2-3; cdr3_nt: TGTGCCACCAGTGGGGCAGACACTAGCACAGATACGCAGTATTTT; cdr3_aa: CATSGADTSTDTQYF
clone_size: -; d_call: TRBD1; v_call: TRBV20-1; j_call: TRBJ1-2; cdr3_nt: TGCAGTGCTAGAGAACAGGGGGGCTACACCTTC; cdr3_aa: CSAREQGGYTF